This T cell receptor beta chain was profiled in a study of blood T cell repertoires in COVID-19. Study-wide background: The United States, Italy and Spain provided the acute and convalescent COVID-19 samples. PBMCs, B-cell-depleted T cells, or T cells provided the cDNA or gDNA that made up the material.

In the source study's methods: Nucleated cell number was recorded as an estimate derived from reference gene primer amplification. Method: immunoSEQ multiplex PCR; TCRdb's copy keeps in-frame clones and lacks some. V, J and clone size were drawn from that table, and D and trimming were deduced from the DNA. The data hold around 43,000 clones, with 82% observed a single time. This CDR3 has 19 amino acids. Losses at the gene ends were 4 bases for V and 7 bases for J; bases not matched to a gene: 17. Germline V gives CDR1 KGHDR, CDR2 SFDVKD. The chain employs TRBV24-1 and TRBJ2-2; the match to TRBD2 covers 10 bases. The sample was peripheral blood. The origin of this receptor is a human donor in a cohort sampled during active COVID-19. This chain's CDR3 is CATSDPEGLARGVGGELFF. The CDR3 nucleotides read TGTGCCACCAGTGACCCAGAGGGACTAGCGAGAGGGGTTGGCGGGGAGCTGTTTTTT.